The following is a T cell receptor beta chain sequence with its context. In the study's own analysis: Reference gene primer amplification gave estimated nucleated cell counts. Here immunoSEQ multiplex PCR was the method, and the copy in TCRdb shows in-frame clones only, minus some. The DNA was the basis for D and trimming; V, J and clone size are from that table. The sample has about 220,000 clones, approximately 81% seen once; the top ten hold 3.5% to 4%. Unmatched junction bases numbered 10, after V lost 6 bases and J lost 6 bases. This CDR3 has 16 residues. Germline-derived CDR1 and CDR2 are MNHNY and SVGAGI (reference sequence). These data are taken from a study of blood T cell repertoires in COVID-19. Study in general: The study drew acute and convalescent COVID-19 samples from the United States, Italy and Spain. Sample material is recorded as cDNA or gDNA derived from T cells, B-cell-depleted T cells, or PBMCs.

The chain links TRBV6-6 to TRBJ2-2; 10 nucleotides line up with TRBD1. The receptor was derived from a woman of 80 years or more with acute or convalescent COVID-19. Sequenced material: peripheral blood. The CDR3 DNA sequence: TGTGCCAGCAGCCCAGACCGACAGGGGGCCGCCGGGGAGCTGTTTTTT. It is translated as CASSPDRQGAAGELFF.